The rows below give T cell receptor beta chains drawn from one sample of a study of OX40 agonist ivuxolimab in advanced cancers. Produced via immunoSEQ multiplex PCR; TCRdb's table is partial and in-frame only. The sample carries roughly 77,000 clones, approximately 85% recorded once. The specimen comprised CD4+ or CD8+ T cells sorted from blood, sampled in a trial of the OX40 agonist ivuxolimab. These receptors were collected from an adult with an advanced solid tumor such as melanoma, head and neck, liver or kidney cancer. Each CDR3 is given with its conserved first and last residue. A D gene is named only where the DNA matches it firmly. Size is stated for part of the rows, as once, few or many counts, or as a class when the clone is expanded.

d_call,j_call,clone_size,v_call,cdr3_nt,cdr3_aa
TRBD1,TRBJ1-1,.,TRBV28,TGTGCCAGCAGAACCTACAGGGGAGCTTTCTTT,CASRTYRGAFF
TRBD1,TRBJ1-1,few,TRBV5-1,TGCGCCAGCAGCTTGGATCCAGGGGGCGGCACTGAAGCTTTCTTT,CASSLDPGGGTEAFF
.,TRBJ1-2,.,TRBV28,TGTGCCAGCACCCCAGGACACTTTAACTATGGCTACACCTTC,CASTPGHFNYGYTF
.,TRBJ1-1,.,TRBV4-3,TGCGCCAGCAGCCAAGAGAGGGAAAGGACTGAAGCTTTCTTT,CASSQERERTEAFF
.,TRBJ2-3,.,TRBV6-5,TGTGCCAGCCGGACTGCACGCACAGATACGCAGTATTTT,CASRTARTDTQYF
.,TRBJ1-1,few,TRBV11-3,TGTGCCAGCAGCTTTGTAACGGGCCGCGAAGCTTTCTTT,CASSFVTGREAFF
TRBD1,TRBJ1-4,.,TRBV5-8,TGTGCCAGATTGAAGGACAGGGGTGGTGAAAAACTGTTTTTT,CARLKDRGGEKLFF
.,TRBJ2-1,.,TRBV19,TGTGCCAGTAGTATAGGTCGGAGCTCCTACAATGAGCAGTTCTTC,CASSIGRSSYNEQFF
TRBD1,TRBJ1-5,.,TRBV5-1,TGCGCCAGCAGCCCTGGGACAGGGGGCAATCAGCCCCAGCATTTT,CASSPGTGGNQPQHF
.,TRBJ2-5,.,TRBV6-1,TGTGCCAGCAGTGCCAAAACAGTTCCCAAGAGACCCAGTAACTTC,CASSAKTVPKRPSNF
.,TRBJ1-5,few,TRBV6-5,TGTGCCAGCAGTTATACTGAGAATAGCAATCAGCCCCAGCATTTT,CASSYTENSNQPQHF
TRBD2,TRBJ2-7,.,TRBV2,TGTGCCAGCAGGAGGACTAGCCAGTACGAGCAGTACTTC,CASRRTSQYEQYF
.,TRBJ1-2,once,TRBV7-3,TGTGCCAGCAGCGTGGACGGGAATACGAACTATGGCTACACCTTC,CASSVDGNTNYGYTF
.,TRBJ1-6,medium-sized,TRBV11-2,TGTGCCAGCAGCTTAGCCCCCGGGTTTAATTCACCCCTCCACTTT,CASSLAPGFNSPLHF
.,TRBJ2-3,.,TRBV4-2,TGTGCCAGCAGCAATCGGGGTAGCACAGATACGCAGTATTTT,CASSNRGSTDTQYF
TRBD2,TRBJ2-3,.,TRBV6-6,TGTGCCAGCAGGCGGGGGGGCCCTCGCACAGATACGCAGTATTTT,CASRRGGPRTDTQYF
.,TRBJ1-1,.,TRBV18,TGTGCCAGCTCACCACCGTCGGGACGGAGGAACACTGAAGCTTTCTTT,CASSPPSGRRNTEAFF
.,TRBJ1-6,.,TRBV5-1,TGCGCCAGCAGCTTGGGTCATGTCAATTCACCCCTCCACTTT,CASSLGHVNSPLHF
.,TRBJ2-7,.,TRBV11-1,TGTGCCAGCAGCACTGCGCCGGTACCCAACGAGCAGTACTTC,CASSTAPVPNEQYF
TRBD1,TRBJ2-7,.,TRBV6-4,TGTGCCATCAGTGGGGGACAGTCCTCCTACGAGCAGTACTTC,CAISGGQSSYEQYF
.,TRBJ2-7,.,TRBV6-1,TGTGCCAGCAGCAGGGGGGCCCCTACCCCCTACGAGCAGTACTTC,CASSRGAPTPYEQYF
.,TRBJ1-2,.,TRBV27,TGTGCCAGCAGTCCTCAACAGCAGTTCCCCTATGGCTACACCTTC,CASSPQQQFPYGYTF
.,TRBJ2-3,.,TRBV7-3,TGTGCCAGCAGCCGAGGGTGGGGGGCGCGCACAGATACGCAGTATTTT,CASSRGWGARTDTQYF
TRBD2,TRBJ2-2,.,TRBV4-2,TGTGCCAGCACCTCAATGGGGACTAGCGGGAACACCGGGGAGCTGTTTTTT,CASTSMGTSGNTGELFF
.,TRBJ1-6,.,TRBV27,TGTGCCAGCAGTTCTGGACAGTATTCACCCCTCCACTTT,CASSSGQYSPLHF